The 32 T cell receptor beta chains in this list originate from one sample, sequenced in a study of blood T cell repertoires in COVID-19. Repertoires were generated with immunoSEQ multiplex PCR, while TCRdb's copy carries only in-frame clones and drops some. The sample lists tens of thousands of clones, roughly 84% occurring once. Sequenced: peripheral blood. Every receptor here comes from a man older than 75 with active or convalescent COVID-19.

The CDR3 reads CASSTFTEAFF. The DNA of the CDR3 is TGTGCCAGCAGTACTTTCACTGAAGCTTTCTTT. V usage is TRBV6-5 and J usage is TRBJ1-1; D not resolved. The ends were cut back, 5 bases at V and 4 bases at J, with 5 bases in the middle. Germline CDR1 MNHEY, CDR2 SVGAGI. This CDR3 is built from 11 residues.

V is TRBV6-5 and J is TRBJ2-5; D remains unclear. In germline, CDR1 is MNHEY, CDR2 SVGAGI. The CDR3 is 14 residues long. The germline V and J ends were trimmed by 6 bases and 0 bases, with 11 bases remaining between them. CDR3 loop: CASSPSWYQETQYF. As DNA, the CDR3 is TGTGCCAGCAGCCCCAGTTGGTACCAAGAGACCCAGTACTTC.

The chain recombines TRBV4-1 with TRBJ1-5, with 8 bases matching TRBD1. Trimming took 4 bases from V and 4 from J; bases not matched to a gene: 9. The germline V gene encodes CDR1 MGHRA and CDR2 YSYEKL. The CDR3 is 16 residues long. CDR3 amino acids: CASSRSDRGTNQPQHF. The CDR3 region has the DNA TGCGCCAGCAGCCGTTCAGACAGGGGAACGAATCAGCCCCAGCATTTT.

The chain carries TRBV5-1 and TRBJ2-7; tentative D call: TRBD2 (5 bases). Trimming stripped 5 bases from V and 2 bases from J, with 14 bases between. The germline V gene has CDR1 SGHRS and CDR2 YFSETQ. This CDR3 is built from 14 residues. CDR3 nucleotides: TGCGCCAGCAGTCCAAGGGTCGGGGCCTACGAGCAGTACTTC. This codes for CASSPRVGAYEQYF.

The rearrangement joins TRBV4-1 to TRBJ2-5, with TRBD2 matching over 10 bases. The CDR3 covers 19 residues. After removal of 0 bases from V and 5 bases from J, the junction contained 15 bases not matched to a gene. Germline V CDR1 and CDR2: MGHRA, YSYEKL. The CDR3: CASSQDPRGVLAGRETQYF. In DNA, the CDR3 is TGCGCCAGCAGCCAAGATCCTCGGGGAGTACTAGCGGGACGGGAGACCCAGTACTTC.

The V gene is TRBV9, the J gene TRBJ2-7, with TRBD2 identical over 7 bases. The V segment lost 0 bases and the J segment 2 bases; nucleotides outside the gene matches: 5. From germline, CDR1 is SGDLS and CDR2 YYNGEE. The CDR3 contains 15 residues. Written as DNA, the CDR3 is TGTGCCAGCAGCGTAGCTAGCGGACTAACCTACGAGCAGTACTTC. This sequence encodes CASSVASGLTYEQYF.

The chain combines TRBV30 with TRBJ1-2; 7 bases align to TRBD1. The CDR3 runs to 13 residues. In germline, CDR1 is GTSNPN, CDR2 SVGIG (reference sequence). V shed 4 bases, J shed 3 bases, and the junction held 5 bases outside the gene matches. This CDR3 is CAWTTGEDYGYTF. CDR3 DNA sequence: TGTGCCTGGACCACAGGGGAAGACTATGGCTACACCTTC.

This chain joins TRBV3-1 (or the pseudogene TRBV3-2) and TRBJ2-5; 8 bases line up with TRBD1. CDR1 is LGHDT and CDR2 is YNNKEL in the germline V gene (reference sequence). CDR3 length: 15 residues. V was pared by 4 bases and J by 4 bases, with 8 bases of the junction left unmatched. This CDR3 is CASSRLGQGGETQYF. The CDR3 nucleotides read TGTGCCAGCAGCCGCTTAGGACAGGGCGGAGAGACCCAGTACTTC.

The chain links TRBV3-1 (or the pseudogene TRBV3-2) to TRBJ1-6; tentative D call: TRBD1 (6 bases). V lost 2 bases and J 9 bases, leaving 11 bases between the germline ends. CDR1 and CDR2 from the germline V gene are LGHDT and YNNKEL (reference sequence). CDR3 length: 14 amino acids. The CDR3 DNA reads as TGTGCCAGCAGCCAAAACAGGGATACTTCACCCCTCCACTTT. This codes for CASSQNRDTSPLHF.

This clone was detected only once. The genes are TRBV12-1 and TRBJ1-2; whether TRBD1, the table's D call, matches the DNA was not checked. TRBV12-1 is noted as a pseudogene. The CDR3 extends over 14 amino acids. CDR3 protein: CASSSGQENYGYTF. CDR3 sequence (DNA): TGTGCCAGCAGCTCCGGACAGGAAAACTATGGCTACACCTTC.

This chain uses TRBV5-1 with TRBJ2-7; 7 bases align to TRBD1. Germline CDR1 reads SGHRS; CDR2 reads YFSETQ. The junction had 13 bases not matched to a gene; V was cut back by 3 bases and J by 4 bases. The CDR3 is made up of 16 amino acids. CDR3 region: CASSSGGQVHTYEQYF. CDR3 in DNA: TGCGCCAGCAGCTCCGGAGGACAGGTACATACGTACGAGCAGTACTTC.

The V and J genes are TRBV7-2 and TRBJ2-2, with TRBD2 identical over 12 bases. Germline CDR1 reads SGHTA; CDR2 reads FQGNSA. The junction had 2 bases not matched to a gene; V was cut back by 4 bases and J by 5 bases. This CDR3 region has 15 residues. The CDR3 is CASSSGLAGTGELFF. CDR3 nucleotides: TGTGCCAGCAGCTCCGGACTAGCGGGGACCGGGGAGCTGTTTTTT.

This sequence joins TRBV4-2 and TRBJ1-4; D gene unclear. The CDR3 spans 16 residues. Looked up from germline, CDR1 is LGHNA and CDR2 is YNFKEQ. V was trimmed by 1 base and J by 0 bases, leaving 9 bases between them. This CDR3 is CASSQAQTATNEKLFF. DNA for the CDR3: TGTGCCAGCAGCCAAGCCCAGACTGCAACTAATGAAAAACTGTTTTTT.

The V call is TRBV11-2, the J call TRBJ2-2, with D maybe TRBD1 (6 bases). Trimming took 1 base from V and 4 from J, leaving 10 bases between them. Germline loops: CDR1 SGHAT, CDR2 FQNNGV. The CDR3 contains 15 residues. The CDR3 sequence is CASSLVTGRTGELFF. The CDR3 DNA reads as TGTGCCAGCAGCTTAGTGACAGGCCGCACCGGGGAGCTGTTTTTT.

The J gene is TRBJ1-4, the V gene TRBV6-5; the match to TRBD1 covers 7 bases. Trimming cost V 0 bases and J 7 bases; bases outside gene matches: 5. This CDR3 has 15 amino acids. Germline CDR1 MNHEY, CDR2 SVGAGI. The CDR3 reads CASSYSQGGSEKLFF. Written as DNA, the CDR3 is TGTGCCAGCAGTTACTCCCAGGGGGGCAGTGAAAAACTGTTTTTT.

V usage is TRBV6-2 or TRBV6-3 and J usage is TRBJ1-5, with D unresolved. The germline gives CDR1 MNHEY, CDR2 SVGEGT. This CDR3 contains 15 residues. V was cut by 3 bases and J by 0 bases, with 9 bases left in between. The CDR3 DNA reads as TGTGCCAGCAGTTATTGGCAGTATAGCAATCAGCCCCAGCATTTT. Its translation is CASSYWQYSNQPQHF.

This chain uses TRBV7-9 with TRBJ2-5; tentative D call: TRBD1 (6 bases). This CDR3 region has 14 residues. The germline V gene has CDR1 SEHNR and CDR2 FQNEAQ (reference sequence). Trimming left V 5 bases short and J 4 bases short, with 14 bases between. DNA of the CDR3: TGTGCCAGCAGCCGAAGCAGGGGCATAGAGACCCAGTACTTC. Translating gives CASSRSRGIETQYF. Full variable domain (missing parts from reference TRBV7-9 and TRBJ2-5): DTGVSQNPRHKITKRGQNVTFRCDPISEHNRLYWYRQTLGQGPEFLTYFQNEAQLEKSRLLSDRFSAERPKGSFSTLEIQRTEQGDSAMYLCASSRSRGIETQYFGPGTRLLVL.

This clone has a single count. The gene calls are TRBV10-1 and TRBJ2-3, with unresolved D. CDR1 is WNHNN, CDR2 SYGVQD, per germline (reference sequence). V was shortened by 4 bases and J by 2 bases, with 13 bases between the two germline ends. The CDR3 totals 15 residues. CDR3 nucleotides: TGCGCCAGCAGTGGACTCGATACCTCCACAGATACGCAGTATTTT. It yields the protein CASSGLDTSTDTQYF.

As DNA, the CDR3 is TGCGCCAGCAGCCAAGATGTGGCGGCGGCGGGAGAGATAGAGCAGTACTTC. It codes for CASSQDVAAAGEIEQYF. V and J are TRBV4-1 and TRBJ2-7, with 7 bases that match TRBD2. Germline assignment: CDR1 MGHRA and CDR2 YSYEKL. This CDR3 is 17 amino acids long. The junction had 15 bases not matched to a gene; V was cut back by 0 bases and J by 7 bases.

This clone occurred once. V usage is TRBV6-2 or TRBV6-3 and J usage is TRBJ1-5; 11 nucleotides line up with TRBD1. Trimming took 2 bases from V and 4 from J; bases not matched to a gene: 7. The length of the CDR3 is 17 residues. The germline CDR1 and CDR2 sequences are MNHEY and SVGEGT. Written as DNA, the CDR3 is TGTGCCAGCAGTTACACGGACAGGGGGCTTGGGAATCAGCCCCAGCATTTT. It specifies CASSYTDRGLGNQPQHF.

The chain carries TRBV4-1 and TRBJ2-3; the match to TRBD2 covers 10 bases. The germline V gene encodes CDR1 MGHRA and CDR2 YSYEKL. Losses at the gene ends were 2 bases for V and 1 base for J; bases not matched to a gene: 3. The length of the CDR3 is 16 residues. The CDR3 nucleotides are TGCGCCAGCAGCCAAAGAGCGGGGGGGCGCACAGATACGCAGTATTTT. Its protein product is CASSQRAGGRTDTQYF.

The rearrangement joins TRBV27 to TRBJ1-5, with no clear D. Trimming took 3 bases from V and 1 from J, leaving 10 bases between them. The CDR3 totals 15 residues. Germline V gene data show CDR1 as MNHEY and CDR2 as SMNVEV (reference sequence). The CDR3 DNA reads as TGTGCCAGCAGTTTTGGAAGAGGAAGCAATCAGCCCCAGCATTTT. This translates into CASSFGRGSNQPQHF.

This clone was picked up a small number of times. The chain links TRBV7-9 to TRBJ1-3; no definite D call. V lost 5 bases to trimming and J lost 0 bases, with 8 bases between them. CDR3 length: 14 amino acids. Germline values: CDR1 SEHNR, CDR2 FQNEAQ (reference sequence). The CDR3 DNA follows: TGTGCCAGCAGCATACAAGACTCTGGAAACACCATATATTTT. Residues: CASSIQDSGNTIYF.

The chain couples TRBV7-2 to TRBJ1-2; the match to TRBD1 covers 8 bases. CDR3 size: 16 residues. V trimming: 1 base; J trimming: 8 bases; junction bases outside the gene matches: 12. Germline V gene lookup returns CDR1 SGHTA and CDR2 FQGNSA. The CDR3 loop reads CASSLEYAGGGIGYTF. For the CDR3, the DNA is TGTGCCAGCAGCTTAGAGTATGCAGGGGGCGGGATCGGCTACACCTTC.

The table lists this clone with a few counts. This sequence joins TRBV19 and TRBJ2-2; D remains ambiguous. The CDR3 is made up of 14 amino acids. V was shortened by 9 bases and J by 1 base, with 12 bases between the two germline ends. The germline V gene encodes CDR1 LNHDA and CDR2 SQIVND (reference sequence). CDR3 in amino acids: CASSQTRNTGELFF. DNA for the CDR3: TGTGCCAGCAGTCAGACAAGGAACACCGGGGAGCTGTTTTTT.

The chain links TRBV5-4 to TRBJ2-5, with 13 nucleotides matching TRBD2. Trimming at V came to 3 bases and at J to 4 bases, leaving 6 bases not matched to a gene. From germline, CDR1 is SGHNT and CDR2 YYREEE (reference sequence). There are 16 residues in the CDR3. The chain's CDR3 is CASSSGLAGVGETQYF. CDR3 nucleotide sequence: TGTGCCAGCAGCTCCGGACTAGCGGGGGTTGGAGAGACCCAGTACTTC.

The J gene is TRBJ2-5, the V gene TRBV2, with no clear D. V was shortened by 4 bases and J by 5 bases, with 8 bases between the two germline ends. From germline, CDR1 is SNHLY and CDR2 FYNNEI. This CDR3 contains 12 residues. In DNA form, the CDR3 reads TGTGCCAGCAGTGCTCTGAGGGAGACCCAGTACTTC. It translates to CASSALRETQYF.

V gene TRBV28 combines with J gene TRBJ1-2; D is possibly TRBD1 (5 bases). V shed 3 bases and J shed 0 bases, with 17 bases lying between them. Germline V gene data show CDR1 as MDHEN and CDR2 as SYDVKM. The CDR3 is made up of 17 amino acids. The CDR3 DNA is TGTGCCAGCAGTTTCCCCTGGGACTCTTCGACTAACTATGGCTACACCTTC. The encoded protein is CASSFPWDSSTNYGYTF.

The chain joins TRBV19 to TRBJ1-5; 7 bases line up with TRBD1. From germline, CDR1 is LNHDA and CDR2 SQIVND (reference sequence). This CDR3 contains 13 residues. V dropped 9 bases and J dropped 4; count of bases not matched to a gene: 6. CDR3 sequence (DNA): TGTGCCAGCAACCGACAGGGTAATCAGCCCCAGCATTTT. This encodes CASNRQGNQPQHF.

In DNA form, the CDR3 reads TGTGCCTGGAGTGTAGGAGTCGAAGTAGGCGAGCAGTACTTC. Translated, it gives CAWSVGVEVGEQYF. The genes are TRBV30 and TRBJ2-7; no definite D call. CDR1 is GTSNPN and CDR2 is SVGIG in the germline V gene (reference sequence). CDR3 length: 14 residues. V lost 0 bases, J lost 6 bases, and 15 bases lay in between.

This sequence joins TRBV18 and TRBJ1-3; D is ambiguous. With 5 bases removed from V and 0 bases from J, the gap between germline ends came to 5 bases. The germline gives CDR1 KGHSH, CDR2 LQKENI. The CDR3 covers 13 residues. CDR3 residues: CASSESSGNTIYF. As DNA, the CDR3 is TGTGCCAGCTCAGAGAGCTCTGGAAACACCATATATTTT.

The chain is built from TRBV2 and TRBJ1-4; TRBD1 matches 9 bases. The CDR3 has 15 residues. The germline CDR1 and CDR2 sequences are SNHLY and FYNNEI. V shed 7 bases and J 6 bases; nucleotides not matched to a gene: 9. CDR3 protein: CASNTGQGRDEKLFF. CDR3 DNA sequence: TGTGCCAGCAACACGGGACAGGGAAGGGATGAAAAACTGTTTTTT.